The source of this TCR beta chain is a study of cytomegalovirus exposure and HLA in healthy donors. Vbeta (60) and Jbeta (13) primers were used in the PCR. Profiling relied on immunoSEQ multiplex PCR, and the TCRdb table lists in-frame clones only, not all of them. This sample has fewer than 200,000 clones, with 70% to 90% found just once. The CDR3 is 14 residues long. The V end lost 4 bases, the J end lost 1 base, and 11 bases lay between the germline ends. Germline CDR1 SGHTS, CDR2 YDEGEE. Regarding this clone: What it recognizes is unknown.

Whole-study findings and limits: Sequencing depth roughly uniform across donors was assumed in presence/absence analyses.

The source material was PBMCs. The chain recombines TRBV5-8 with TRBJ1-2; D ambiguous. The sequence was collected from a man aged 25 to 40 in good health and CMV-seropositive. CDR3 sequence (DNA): TGTGCCAGCAGCCCACGGGGAAATAACTATGGCTACACCTTC. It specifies CASSPRGNNYGYTF.